These 19 T cell receptor beta chains came from one sample sequenced in a study of blood T cell repertoires in COVID-19. TCRdb's copy holds only in-frame clones and misses some; the assay was immunoSEQ multiplex PCR. The data contain about 76,000 clones, 75% to 85% of them singletons. Material: peripheral blood. The receptors originated from an elderly man with acute or convalescent COVID-19.

This clone was recorded only once. V and J are TRBV28 and TRBJ2-7, with TRBD1 as a possible D gene (5 bases). The germline V gene encodes CDR1 MDHEN and CDR2 SYDVKM. Deletions cut 5 bases from V and 1 base from J, with 12 bases between. This CDR3 is built from 14 residues. Here the CDR3 reads CASSPTGTSYEQYF. For the CDR3, the DNA is TGTGCCAGCAGTCCAACAGGAACTTCCTACGAGCAGTACTTC.

V is TRBV2 and J is TRBJ1-2; D unresolved. Trimming left V 4 bases short and J 7 bases short, with 13 bases between. The germline CDR1 and CDR2 sequences are SNHLY and FYNNEI. This CDR3 has 13 amino acids. The chain's CDR3 is CASSVGNSAGYTF. Here the CDR3 DNA reads TGTGCCAGCAGTGTCGGGAACTCAGCTGGCTACACCTTC.

V is TRBV6-5 and J is TRBJ1-4; no reliable D call. Germline V gene lookup returns CDR1 MNHEY and CDR2 SVGAGI. V dropped 1 base and J dropped 7 bases, with 7 bases sitting between them. This CDR3 comprises 13 residues. The CDR3 DNA reads TGTGCCAGCAGTTACTTGGGAGGTGAAAAACTGTTTTTT. The encoded protein is CASSYLGGEKLFF.

The chain combines TRBV20-1 with TRBJ1-1; unclear D gene. From germline, CDR1 is DFQATT and CDR2 SNEGSKA (reference sequence). There are 11 residues in the CDR3. V was clipped by 1 base and J by 4 bases, with 4 bases between them. This CDR3 reads CSARGATEAFF. The CDR3 DNA follows: TGCAGTGCTAGAGGGGCCACTGAAGCTTTCTTT.

This clone appeared a single time. The gene calls are TRBV4-1 and TRBJ2-7; 9 bases are a match to TRBD2. V lost 1 base to trimming and J lost 1 base; unmatched junction nucleotides: 5. Per the germline V gene, CDR1 is MGHRA and CDR2 is YSYEKL. The CDR3 is made up of 16 amino acids. Here the CDR3 DNA reads TGCGCCAGCAGCCAAGGATCCCTAGCGGGGTCCTACGAGCAGTACTTC. As protein: CASSQGSLAGSYEQYF.

The chain joins TRBV9 to TRBJ2-3, with 9 bases fitting TRBD2. CDR1 SGDLS and CDR2 YYNGEE come from the germline V gene. CDR3 size: 18 residues. Losses at the gene ends were 0 bases for V and 2 bases for J; bases not matched to a gene: 10. The CDR3 coding sequence is TGTGCCAGCAGCGTAGCTTCTGGTAGCGGGGGATCCACAGATACGCAGTATTTT. It yields the protein CASSVASGSGGSTDTQYF.

The genes are TRBV19 and TRBJ2-7; TRBD1 matches 8 bases. With 6 bases clipped from V and 3 bases from J, the junction kept 7 bases outside the gene matches. Germline CDR1 is LNHDA and CDR2 is SQIVND (reference sequence). The CDR3 contains 14 residues. CDR3 in DNA: TGTGCCAGTAGCGCCGCGACAGGGGTCTACGAGCAGTACTTC. Protein product: CASSAATGVYEQYF.

The chain recombines TRBV28 with TRBJ1-4, with a tentative D call TRBD1 (6 bases). Per the germline V gene, CDR1 is MDHEN and CDR2 is SYDVKM. There are 15 residues in the CDR3. Trimming removed 5 bases at V and 7 bases at J, with 17 bases between. CDR3 sequence: CASSANREGGEKLFF. The CDR3 DNA sequence: TGTGCCAGCAGTGCCAACAGGGAAGGCGGTGAAAAACTGTTTTTT. The full variable domain, completed using reference TRBV28 and TRBJ1-4, is DVKVTQSSRYLVKRTGEKVFLECVQDMDHENMFWYRQDPGLGLRLIYFSYDVKMKEKGDIPEGYSVSREKKERFSLILESASTNQTSMYLCASSANREGGEKLFFGSGTQLSVL.

The chain joins TRBV4-1 to TRBJ2-6, with 7 bases matching TRBD1. The J segment lost 0 bases and the V segment lost 11 bases, leaving 13 bases of the junction unmatched. Germline CDR1 is MGHRA and CDR2 is YSYEKL. This CDR3 spans 17 amino acids. CDR3 nucleotide sequence: TGCGCCCGCACCCGACAGGGAGAGGGCTCTGGGGCCAACGTCCTGACTTTC. Its translation is CARTRQGEGSGANVLTF.

With regard to this clone: Other DNA variants within this sample encode the same CDR3. This sequence joins TRBV18 and TRBJ1-5, with 12 positions matching TRBD1. The CDR3 sequence is 15 residues long. Looked up from germline, CDR1 is KGHSH and CDR2 is LQKENI. Trimming at V came to 3 bases and at J to 5 bases, leaving 2 bases not matched to a gene. The CDR3 bases are TGTGCCAGCTCACCCGGGACAGGGGGCGATCAGCCCCAGCATTTT. Translating it yields CASSPGTGGDQPQHF.

V gene TRBV11-3 combines with J gene TRBJ2-7; a weak D match, TRBD1 (5 bases). CDR1 is SGHNT, CDR2 YENEEA, per germline. CDR3 length: 15 amino acids. V shed 1 base and J shed 5 bases, with 15 bases lying between them. CDR3 in amino acids: CASSLGTGWPDEQYF. CDR3 bases: TGTGCCAGCAGCTTAGGTACAGGTTGGCCCGACGAGCAGTACTTC. Full variable domain (rest looked up from reference TRBV11-3 and TRBJ2-7): EAGVVQSPRYKIIEKKQPVAFWCNPISGHNTLYWYLQNLGQGPELLIRYENEEAVDDSQLPKDRFSAERLKGVDSTLKIQPAELGDSAVYLCASSLGTGWPDEQYFGPGTRLTVT.

The chain couples TRBV5-1 to TRBJ2-1; D might be TRBD1 (6 bases). This CDR3 is built from 16 residues. Between the trimmed V and J ends, which lost 1 base and 0 bases, there was a span of 11 bases. Germline V gene sequence: CDR1 SGHRS, CDR2 YFSETQ. CDR3: CASSLLQGSSYNEQFF. Written as DNA, the CDR3 is TGCGCCAGCAGCTTGTTACAGGGTAGCTCCTACAATGAGCAGTTCTTC.

The chain has TRBV5-3 and TRBJ1-5, with 9 positions matching TRBD1. TRBV5-3 is recorded as an ORF, its role being uncertain. Trimming at V came to 4 bases and at J to 0 bases, leaving 14 bases not matched to a gene. CDR3 size: 19 residues. CDR3 in DNA: TGTGCCAGAAGCATATGGGACAGGGAGTCCCTTTATAGCAATCAGCCCCAGCATTTT. Translated, it gives CARSIWDRESLYSNQPQHF.

This rearrangement joins TRBV6-2 or TRBV6-3 to TRBJ2-1, with 9 bases matching TRBD2. The V and J ends lost 2 bases and 8 bases, in that order; junction bases with no gene match: 19. The CDR3 spans 19 residues. Germline V gene lookup returns CDR1 MNHEY and CDR2 SVGEGT. CDR3 region: CASSYDLKRTSGLVDEQFF. DNA of the CDR3: TGTGCCAGCAGTTACGACCTTAAACGAACTAGCGGGTTAGTAGATGAGCAGTTCTTC.

The chain recombines TRBV19 with TRBJ2-2; a weak D match, TRBD1 (5 bases). Trimming took off 6 bases at V and 1 base at J, with 6 bases between the two ends. CDR3 length: 13 residues. The germline V gene encodes CDR1 LNHDA and CDR2 SQIVND (reference sequence). The CDR3 loop reads CASRTENTGELFF. CDR3 in DNA: TGTGCCAGTAGGACAGAGAACACCGGGGAGCTGTTTTTT.

This chain joins TRBV5-8 and TRBJ1-1, with a weak D call TRBD1 (6 bases). From germline, CDR1 is SGHTS and CDR2 YDEGEE. V was pared by 6 bases and J by 5 bases, with 17 bases between. CDR3 length equals 14 residues. CDR3 bases: TGTGCCAGCAACCTCGGGGGGGCCGGGACTGAAGCTTTCTTT. It codes for CASNLGGAGTEAFF.

The V call is TRBV5-1, the J call TRBJ2-5; 9 bases agree with TRBD2. The CDR3 has 15 amino acids. Losses at the gene ends were 0 bases for V and 4 bases for J; bases not matched to a gene: 4. CDR1 is SGHRS and CDR2 is YFSETQ in the germline V gene. CDR3 sequence (DNA): TGCGCCAGCAGCTTGGCAGCGGGGGGCCGAGAGACCCAGTACTTC. Translated: CASSLAAGGRETQYF. The full variable domain, rest sourced from reference TRBV5-1 and TRBJ2-5, is KAGVTQTPRYLIKTRGQQVTLSCSPISGHRSVSWYQQTPGQGLQFLFEYFSETQRNKGNFPGRFSGRQFSNSRSEMNVSTLELGDSALYLCASSLAAGGRETQYFGPGTRLLVL.

This rearrangement joins TRBV19 to TRBJ2-7, with 11 bases lining up with TRBD2. Germline CDR1 is LNHDA and CDR2 is SQIVND (reference sequence). The V gene end was trimmed by 3 bases and the J gene end by 3 bases; junction bases not matched to a gene: 10. This CDR3 has 17 residues. This CDR3 reads CASSISGTSGWNYEQYF. The CDR3 DNA reads as TGTGCCAGTAGTATTTCCGGGACTAGCGGTTGGAACTACGAGCAGTACTTC.

The chain links TRBV18 to TRBJ1-1, with 8 bases lining up with TRBD1. CDR3 length: 15 residues. Per germline, CDR1 KGHSH and CDR2 LQKENI. V shed 1 base and J 4 bases; nucleotides not matched to a gene: 5. The CDR3 reads CASSPRGQGFTEAFF. CDR3 bases: TGTGCCAGCTCACCACGTGGACAGGGTTTCACTGAAGCTTTCTTT.